Below are 27 T cell receptor beta chains sequenced from a single sample in a study of T cells in Graves' hyperthyroidism and ophthalmopathy. From RNA transcripts, TCR beta CDR3 regions were amplified. HTBI primers were used for first-round RT-PCR of the TCR CDR3. Using its own MiXCR run on the multiplex PCR reads, TCRdb lists one record per CDR3 protein. The data hold approximately 560,000 distinct CDR3 sequences, with around 14% observed a single time. The sample comprised blood. The source is a woman between 25 and 40 years old with Graves' hyperthyroidism.

This clonotype was seen many times. The CDR3 loop is CSARGSVPGVRLNNEQFF. The CDR3 DNA reads TGCAGTGCTAGAGGTAGCGTACCGGGAGTCAGACTAAACAATGAGCAGTTCTTC. V gene TRBV20-1 combines with J gene TRBJ2-1; D perhaps matches TRBD2 (6 bases). This CDR3 has 18 residues. In germline, CDR1 is DFQATT, CDR2 SNEGSKA (reference sequence). V was clipped by 1 base and J by 5 bases, with 24 bases between them.

This clonotype showed up many times. The chain links TRBV4-1 to TRBJ2-3; 15 bases fit TRBD2. This CDR3 is built from 18 residues. V lost 5 bases to trimming and J lost 0 bases; unmatched junction nucleotides: 6. Germline lookup yields CDR1 MGHRA and CDR2 YSYEKL. CDR3 region: CASSTGTSGRSSTDTQYF. The CDR3 bases are TGCGCCAGCAGCACCGGGACTAGCGGGAGGTCTAGCACAGATACGCAGTATTTT.

This clonotype occurred a few times. V is TRBV5-1 and J is TRBJ2-1, with a weak D call TRBD2 (7 bases). This CDR3 has 16 amino acids. Per the germline V gene, CDR1 is SGHRS and CDR2 is YFSETQ. The V gene lost 0 bases and the J gene lost 0 bases, with 10 bases spanning the gap. The chain's CDR3 is CASSLAAGASYNEQFF. In DNA, the CDR3 is TGCGCCAGCAGCTTGGCTGCGGGGGCCTCCTACAATGAGCAGTTCTTC.

The rearrangement uses TRBV30 and TRBJ2-7, with a weak D call TRBD2 (6 bases). Trimming took off 0 bases at V and 5 bases at J, with 17 bases between the two ends. Germline values: CDR1 GTSNPN, CDR2 SVGIG (reference sequence). This CDR3 contains 15 residues. DNA for the CDR3: TGTGCCTGGAGTGTACGGGCAGGGAGGATTAACGAGCAGTACTTC. Translated: CAWSVRAGRINEQYF.

This clonotype turned up a few times. The chain links TRBV19 to TRBJ1-1, with D perhaps TRBD1 (5 bases). V was trimmed by 7 bases and J by 4 bases, leaving 13 bases between them. In germline, CDR1 is LNHDA, CDR2 SQIVND (reference sequence). CDR3 length: 13 residues. The CDR3 nucleotides are TGTGCCAGTATTGGACAAGCTAGCACTGAAGCTTTCTTT. Its protein is CASIGQASTEAFF. Together with reference TRBV19 and TRBJ1-1, the CDR3 gives the full variable domain: DGGITQSPKYLFRKEGQNVTLSCEQNLNHDAMYWYRQDPGQGLRLIYYSQIVNDFQKGDIAEGYSVSREKKESFPLTVTSAQKNPTAFYLCASIGQASTEAFFGQGTRLTVV.

The sample holds a few counts of this clonotype. This rearrangement joins TRBV29-1 to TRBJ2-7; D could derive from TRBD1 or TRBD2 (5 bases each). CDR1 and CDR2 (germline): SQVTM, ANQGSEA. There are 11 residues in the CDR3. V shed 4 bases and J shed 6 bases, with 10 bases lying between them. The CDR3 spells CSVGEGTEQYF. The CDR3 DNA follows: TGCAGCGTTGGGGAAGGGACCGAGCAGTACTTC.

As concerns this clonotype: At one of its ends the junction is not consistent with the germline gene, which may arise from a read error. This chain connects TRBV12-3 or TRBV12-4 to TRBJ2-7, with 7 bases that match TRBD2. The CDR3 is 12 residues long. CDR3 nucleotides: TGTGCCAGCAGTGGGGGGGTCTACGAGCAGTGCTTC. It encodes CASSGGVYEQCF.

V usage is TRBV6-2 or TRBV6-3 and J usage is TRBJ2-3; 9 nucleotides line up with TRBD1. With 4 bases clipped from V and 3 bases from J, the junction kept 8 bases outside the gene matches. This CDR3 comprises 16 residues. CDR1 is MNHEY, CDR2 SVGEGT, per germline. The CDR3 region has the DNA TGTGCCAGCAGTTTTGGGAGGGACAGGGTTACAGATACGCAGTATTTT. Its protein product is CASSFGRDRVTDTQYF.

This clonotype was counted at least ten times. The J gene is TRBJ2-3, the V gene TRBV20-1, with D possibly being TRBD1 or TRBD2 (5 bases each). CDR3 length: 11 amino acids. The V end lost 6 bases, the J end lost 5 bases, and 9 bases lay between the germline ends. Germline V gives CDR1 DFQATT, CDR2 SNEGSKA (reference sequence). CDR3 sequence: CSAPRGDTQYF. Here the CDR3 DNA reads TGCAGTGCCCCGAGGGGAGATACGCAGTATTTT.

This clonotype occurred many times. The chain links TRBV7-2 to TRBJ2-7; 7 bases agree with TRBD2. The CDR3 has 14 amino acids. Losses at the gene ends were 3 bases for V and 8 bases for J; bases not matched to a gene: 10. Germline values: CDR1 SGHTA, CDR2 FQGNSA. Written as DNA, the CDR3 is TGTGCCAGCAGCTTCCCGGGGGGAGTCGGGCAGCAGTACTTC. It specifies CASSFPGGVGQQYF.

The V and J genes are TRBV19 and TRBJ2-7; D gene uncertain. This CDR3 region has 13 residues. Germline assignment: CDR1 LNHDA and CDR2 SQIVND (reference sequence). V lost 9 bases, J lost 7 bases, and 19 bases lay in between. The CDR3 sequence: CASGSSISLEQYF. CDR3 DNA sequence: TGTGCCAGCGGTAGCTCGATTTCTCTAGAGCAGTACTTC.

This clonotype was seen only a few times. The chain joins TRBV5-5 to TRBJ1-2; possible D gene TRBD1, 5 bases. V lost 4 bases and J lost 1, with 17 bases in between. Per germline, CDR1 SGHKS and CDR2 YYEKEE (reference sequence). The CDR3 runs to 16 residues. The CDR3 DNA follows: TGTGCCAGCAGCCCCTTTCACCGAGACAGTAACTATGGCTACACCTTC. Its translation: CASSPFHRDSNYGYTF.

The J gene is TRBJ2-7, the V gene TRBV10-2; D not certain. This CDR3 region has 12 residues. CDR1 WSHSY and CDR2 SAAADI come from the germline V gene. V gave up 4 bases and J gave up 2 bases, with 6 bases separating them. The CDR3 protein is CASSVNTYEQYF. The CDR3 region has the DNA TGCGCCAGCAGTGTCAACACCTACGAGCAGTACTTC.

This clonotype was observed a handful of times. The gene calls are TRBV20-1 and TRBJ2-1; D is uncertain. Per germline, CDR1 DFQATT and CDR2 SNEGSKA (reference sequence). This CDR3 has 12 amino acids. Trimming pared 6 bases from V and 6 bases from J, leaving 12 bases between. As DNA, the CDR3 is TGCAGTGCCCCCGACCAGGTCAATGAGCAGTTCTTC. Protein product: CSAPDQVNEQFF.

This clonotype was detected many times. J is TRBJ2-1 and V is TRBV29-1, with TRBD2 identical over 11 bases. The CDR3 is 16 amino acids. Losses at the gene ends were 0 bases for V and 6 bases for J; bases not matched to a gene: 7. Germline values: CDR1 SQVTM, CDR2 ANQGSEA. The chain's CDR3 is CSVEEPSGRLVNEQFF. The CDR3 DNA reads as TGCAGCGTTGAAGAGCCTAGCGGGAGGCTCGTCAATGAGCAGTTCTTC.

In its sample, this clonotype was seen a few times. The chain joins TRBV19 to TRBJ2-1, with TRBD2 identical over 9 bases. The CDR3 extends over 17 amino acids. CDR1 is LNHDA, CDR2 SQIVND, per germline (reference sequence). V lost 5 bases, J lost 9 bases, and 17 bases stayed unmatched. The CDR3 DNA is TGTGCCAGTAGTCCCTCCCGCCTAGCGGGATCGGGCCCTGAGCAGTTCTTC. Amino acid sequence: CASSPSRLAGSGPEQFF. The full variable domain, its missing parts supplied by reference TRBV19 and TRBJ2-1, is DGGITQSPKYLFRKEGQNVTLSCEQNLNHDAMYWYRQDPGQGLRLIYYSQIVNDFQKGDIAEGYSVSREKKESFPLTVTSAQKNPTAFYLCASSPSRLAGSGPEQFFGPGTRLTVL.

This sequence joins TRBV20-1 and TRBJ1-1; D is unclear. V was trimmed by 5 bases and J by 0 bases, leaving 10 bases between them. Germline values: CDR1 DFQATT, CDR2 SNEGSKA (reference sequence). This CDR3 is built from 13 residues. The CDR3 coding sequence is TGCAGTGCTGAAGATACCATGAACACTGAAGCTTTCTTT. Amino acid sequence: CSAEDTMNTEAFF.

The gene calls are TRBV9 and TRBJ2-7, with 9 bases that match TRBD2. The CDR3 loop spans 15 amino acids. The germline gives CDR1 SGDLS, CDR2 YYNGEE. The V gene end was trimmed by 0 bases and the J gene end by 4 bases; junction bases not matched to a gene: 5. In nucleotides, the CDR3 is TGTGCCAGCAGCGTAGATGTAGCGGGAGCATACGAGCAGTACTTC. Its protein product is CASSVDVAGAYEQYF.

V and J are TRBV14 and TRBJ2-7; no firm D call. The CDR3 consists of 12 residues. V lost 3 bases to trimming and J lost 7 bases, with 10 bases between them. In germline, CDR1 is SGHDN, CDR2 FVKESK. The CDR3 sequence: CASSQGLWEQYF. The CDR3 DNA reads as TGTGCCAGCAGCCAGGGCTTGTGGGAGCAGTACTTC.

This clonotype was detected many times. V is TRBV5-1 and J is TRBJ2-1; D might be TRBD1 or TRBD2, each matching 5 bases. V was shortened by 0 bases and J by 1 base, with 20 bases between the two germline ends. CDR1 SGHRS and CDR2 YFSETQ come from the germline V gene. This CDR3 comprises 19 residues. CDR3 region: CASSLAGGWGIRSYNEQFF. The CDR3 DNA sequence: TGCGCCAGCAGCTTGGCCGGCGGGTGGGGGATAAGGTCCTACAATGAGCAGTTCTTC.

This clonotype has at least ten counts. This chain's CDR3 is CALDKGQMNTEAFF. In DNA form, the CDR3 reads TGTGCCTTGGATAAAGGACAGATGAACACTGAAGCTTTCTTT. The J gene is TRBJ1-1, the V gene TRBV30, with D possibly matching TRBD1 (6 bases). V lost 7 bases and J 0 bases, leaving 15 bases between the germline ends. Germline V gene lookup returns CDR1 GTSNPN and CDR2 SVGIG (reference sequence). CDR3 length: 14 amino acids. Based on the CDR3 plus reference TRBV30 and TRBJ1-1, the full variable domain is SQTIHQWPATLVQPVGSPLSLECTVEGTSNPNLYWYRQAAGRGLQLLFYSVGIGQISSEVPQNLSASRPQDRQFILSSKKLLLSDSGFYLCALDKGQMNTEAFFGQGTRLTVV.

This clonotype was observed at least ten times. The chain carries TRBV24-1 and TRBJ2-5; TRBD2 is a possible D gene (6 bases). CDR3 length: 17 residues. Germline CDR1 is KGHDR and CDR2 is SFDVKD. The germline V and J ends were trimmed by 3 bases and 2 bases, with 18 bases remaining between them. This chain's CDR3 is CATSDPAGSWTQETQYF. CDR3 bases: TGTGCCACCAGTGATCCAGCCGGGAGTTGGACGCAAGAGACCCAGTACTTC.

This clonotype was recorded at least ten times. This chain links TRBV15 with TRBJ2-1; D may be TRBD2 (5 bases). V was pared by 2 bases and J by 4 bases, with 9 bases between. There are 14 residues in the CDR3. CDR1 and CDR2 from the germline V gene are LNHNV and YYDKDF (reference sequence). The CDR3 reads CATSRTRDYNEQFF. CDR3 DNA sequence: TGTGCCACCAGCAGAACCCGGGATTACAATGAGCAGTTCTTC.

The rearrangement links TRBV5-1 to TRBJ2-7; the D is unclear. Trimming left V 4 bases short and J 2 bases short, with 13 bases between. The V gene's germline CDR1 is SGHRS and CDR2 YFSETQ. This CDR3 has 14 amino acids. CDR3 protein: CASSPPRPPYEQYF. CDR3 nucleotides: TGCGCCAGCAGCCCCCCCAGGCCCCCCTACGAGCAGTACTTC.

The chain has TRBV29-1 and TRBJ1-1; D might be TRBD1 (6 bases). Trimming stripped 7 bases from V and 5 bases from J, with 17 bases between. The CDR3 spans 13 residues. Germline CDR1 reads SQVTM; CDR2 reads ANQGSEA. The CDR3 DNA reads TGCAGCGCAAGCGGCCAGCAGGGGACTGAAGCTTTCTTT. It codes for CSASGQQGTEAFF.

This chain links TRBV9 with TRBJ2-1, with D possibly TRBD2 on 5 matching bases. Per the germline V gene, CDR1 is SGDLS and CDR2 is YYNGEE. The CDR3 consists of 16 residues. Trimming shortened V by 4 bases and J by 0 bases, and 14 bases separated the two germline ends. The CDR3 region is CASSPERQSSYNEQFF. CDR3 nucleotide sequence: TGTGCCAGCAGCCCCGAGCGGCAAAGCTCCTACAATGAGCAGTTCTTC.

This clonotype was seen many times. The chain carries TRBV20-1 and TRBJ2-7; D may be TRBD1 (6 bases). The V and J ends lost 6 bases and 0 bases respectively, with 12 bases between them. Germline V gene sequence: CDR1 DFQATT, CDR2 SNEGSKA (reference sequence). This CDR3 is built from 13 residues. In nucleotides, the CDR3 is TGCAGTGCCACCTCGACAGGCTCCTACGAGCAGTACTTC. Its translation is CSATSTGSYEQYF.